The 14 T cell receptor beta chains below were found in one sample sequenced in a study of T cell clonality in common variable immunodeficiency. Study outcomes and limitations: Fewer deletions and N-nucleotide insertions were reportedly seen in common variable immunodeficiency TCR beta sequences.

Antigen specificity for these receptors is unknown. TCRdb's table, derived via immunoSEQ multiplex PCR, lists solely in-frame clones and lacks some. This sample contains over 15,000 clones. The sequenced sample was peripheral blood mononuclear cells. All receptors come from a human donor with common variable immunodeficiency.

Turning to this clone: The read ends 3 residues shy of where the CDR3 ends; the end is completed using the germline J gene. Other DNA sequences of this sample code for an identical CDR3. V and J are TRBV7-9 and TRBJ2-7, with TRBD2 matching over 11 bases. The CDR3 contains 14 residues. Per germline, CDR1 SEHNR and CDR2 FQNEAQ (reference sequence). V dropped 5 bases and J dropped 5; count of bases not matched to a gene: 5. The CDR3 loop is CASSPLAGGDEQYF. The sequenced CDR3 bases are TGTGCCAGCAGCCCCTTAGCGGGAGGGGACGAG.

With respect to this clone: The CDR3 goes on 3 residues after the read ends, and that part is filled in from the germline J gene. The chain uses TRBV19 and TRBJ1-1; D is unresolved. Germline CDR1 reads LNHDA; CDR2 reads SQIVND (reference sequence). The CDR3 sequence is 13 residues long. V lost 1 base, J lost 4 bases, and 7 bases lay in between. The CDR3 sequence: CASSIGTGTEAFF. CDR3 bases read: TGTGCCAGTAGTATAGGAACCGGCACTGAA.

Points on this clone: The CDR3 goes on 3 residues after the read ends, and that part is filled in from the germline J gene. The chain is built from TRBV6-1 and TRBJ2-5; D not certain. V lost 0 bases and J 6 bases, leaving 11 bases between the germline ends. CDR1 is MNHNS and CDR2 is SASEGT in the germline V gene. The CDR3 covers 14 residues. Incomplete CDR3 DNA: TGTGCCAGCAGTGAAGCCGGCAGGATCCAGACC. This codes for CASSEAGRIQT. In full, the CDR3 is CASSEAGRIQTQYF.

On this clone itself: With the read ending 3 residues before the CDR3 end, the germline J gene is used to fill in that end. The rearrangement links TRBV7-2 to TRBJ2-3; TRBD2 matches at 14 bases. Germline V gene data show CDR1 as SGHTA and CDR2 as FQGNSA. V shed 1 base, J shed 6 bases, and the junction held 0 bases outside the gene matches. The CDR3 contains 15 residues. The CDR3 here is CASSLGLAGGDTQYF. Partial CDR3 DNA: TGTGCCAGCAGCTTAGGACTAGCGGGGGGGGATACG. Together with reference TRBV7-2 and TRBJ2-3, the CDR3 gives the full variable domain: GAGVSQSPSNKVTEKGKDVELRCDPISGHTALYWYRQSLGQGLEFLIYFQGNSAPDKSGLPSDRFSAERTGGSVSTLTIQRTQQEDSAVYLCASSLGLAGGDTQYFGPGTRLTVL.

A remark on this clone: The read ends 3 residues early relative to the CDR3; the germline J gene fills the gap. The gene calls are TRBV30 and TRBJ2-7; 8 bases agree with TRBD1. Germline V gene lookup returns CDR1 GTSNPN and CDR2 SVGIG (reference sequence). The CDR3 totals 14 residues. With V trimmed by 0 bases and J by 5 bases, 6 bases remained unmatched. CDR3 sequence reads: CAWSVNRGVDEQYF. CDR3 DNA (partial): TGTGCCTGGAGTGTAAACAGGGGGGTGGACGAG.

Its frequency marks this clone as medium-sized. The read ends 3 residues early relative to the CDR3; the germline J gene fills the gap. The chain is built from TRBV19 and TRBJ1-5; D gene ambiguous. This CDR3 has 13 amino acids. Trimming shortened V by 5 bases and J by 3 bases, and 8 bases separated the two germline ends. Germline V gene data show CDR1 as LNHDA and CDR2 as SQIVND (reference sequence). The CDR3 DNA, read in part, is TGTGCCAGTAGTTTCGGGGTCAATCAGCCC. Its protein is CASSFGVNQP. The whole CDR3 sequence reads CASSFGVNQPQHF.

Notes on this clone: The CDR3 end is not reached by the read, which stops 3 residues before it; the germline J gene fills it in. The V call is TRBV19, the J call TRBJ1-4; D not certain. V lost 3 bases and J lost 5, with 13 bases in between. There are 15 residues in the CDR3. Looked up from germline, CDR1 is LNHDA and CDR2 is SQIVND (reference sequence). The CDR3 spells CASSISPHTNEKLFF. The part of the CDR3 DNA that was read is TGTGCCAGTAGTATTTCGCCCCACACCAATGAAAAA.

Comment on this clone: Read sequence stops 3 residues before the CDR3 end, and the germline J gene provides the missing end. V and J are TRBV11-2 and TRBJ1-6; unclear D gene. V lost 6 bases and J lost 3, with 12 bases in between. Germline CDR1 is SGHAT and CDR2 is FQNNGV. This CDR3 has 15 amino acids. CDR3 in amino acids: CASRWLGNYNSPLHF. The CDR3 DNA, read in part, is TGTGCCAGCAGGTGGCTGGGCAACTATAATTCACCC.

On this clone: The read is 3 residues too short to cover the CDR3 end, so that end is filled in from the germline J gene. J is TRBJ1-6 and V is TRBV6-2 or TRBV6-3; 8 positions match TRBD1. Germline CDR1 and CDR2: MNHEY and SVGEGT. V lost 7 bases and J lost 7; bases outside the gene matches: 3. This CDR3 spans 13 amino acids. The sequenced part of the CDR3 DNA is TGTGCCAGCAAGCGACAGGGGAATTCACCC. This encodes CASKRQGNSP. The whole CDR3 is CASKRQGNSPLHF.

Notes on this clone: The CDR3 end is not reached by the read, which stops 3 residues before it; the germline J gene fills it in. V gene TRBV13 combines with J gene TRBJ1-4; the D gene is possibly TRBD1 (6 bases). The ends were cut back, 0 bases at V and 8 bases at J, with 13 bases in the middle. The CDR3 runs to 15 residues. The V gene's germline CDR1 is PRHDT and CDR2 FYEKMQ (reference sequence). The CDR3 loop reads CASSLGGGRGEKLFF. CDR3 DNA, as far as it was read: TGTGCCAGCAGCTTAGGCGGGGGGCGCGGAGAAAAA.

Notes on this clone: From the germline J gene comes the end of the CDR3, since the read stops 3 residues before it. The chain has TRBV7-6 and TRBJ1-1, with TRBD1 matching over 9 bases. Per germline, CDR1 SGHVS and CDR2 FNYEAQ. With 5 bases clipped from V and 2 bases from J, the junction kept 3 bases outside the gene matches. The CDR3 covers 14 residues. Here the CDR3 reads CASSEGQGNTEAFF. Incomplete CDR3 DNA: TGTGCCAGCAGCGAGGGACAGGGAAACACTGAA.

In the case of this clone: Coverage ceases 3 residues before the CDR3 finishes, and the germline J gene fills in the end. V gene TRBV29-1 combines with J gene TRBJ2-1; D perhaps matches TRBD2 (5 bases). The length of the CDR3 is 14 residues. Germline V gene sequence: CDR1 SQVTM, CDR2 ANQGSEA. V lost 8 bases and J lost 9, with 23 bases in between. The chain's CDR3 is CSPNPDGGRGEQFF. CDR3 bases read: TGCAGCCCAAACCCGGATGGCGGCCGGGGTGAG.

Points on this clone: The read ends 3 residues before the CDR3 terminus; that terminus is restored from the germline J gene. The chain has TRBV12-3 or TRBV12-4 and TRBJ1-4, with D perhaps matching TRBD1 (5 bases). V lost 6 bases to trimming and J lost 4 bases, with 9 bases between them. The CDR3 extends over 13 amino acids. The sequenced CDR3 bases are TGTGCCAGCAGAGACAGACTTAATGAAAAA. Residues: CASRDRLNEK. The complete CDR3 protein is CASRDRLNEKLFF.

The DNA read from the CDR3 is TGTGCCAGCAGTGGGCTAGCGGGAGAAGAGACC. Translation: CASSGLAGEET. From start to end, the CDR3 is CASSGLAGEETQYF. The V gene is TRBV6-1, the J gene TRBJ2-5; TRBD2 aligns across 10 bases. The sequenced fragment ends 3 residues before the CDR3 boundary, so the rest is inferred from the germline J gene. V shed 4 bases and J 3 bases; nucleotides not matched to a gene: 2. This CDR3 is built from 14 residues. Per germline, CDR1 MNHNS and CDR2 SASEGT.